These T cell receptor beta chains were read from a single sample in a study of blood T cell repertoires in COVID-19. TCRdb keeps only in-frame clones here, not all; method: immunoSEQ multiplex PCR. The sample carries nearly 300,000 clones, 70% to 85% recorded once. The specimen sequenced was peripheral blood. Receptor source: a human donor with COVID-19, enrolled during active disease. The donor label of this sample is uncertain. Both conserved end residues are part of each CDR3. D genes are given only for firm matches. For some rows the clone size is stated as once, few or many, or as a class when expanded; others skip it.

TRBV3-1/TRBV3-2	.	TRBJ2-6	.	TGTGCCAGCAGCCCGATTCCGATCACAGGCTCTGGGGCCAACGTCCTGACTTTC	CASSPIPITGSGANVLTF
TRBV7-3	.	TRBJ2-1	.	TGTGCCAGCAGCGCGGTAGGGGCAGACAATGAGCAGTTCTTC	CASSAVGADNEQFF
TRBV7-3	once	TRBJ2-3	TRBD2	TGTGCCAGCAGCCTGGGACTAGCGGGCACAGATACGCAGTATTTT	CASSLGLAGTDTQYF
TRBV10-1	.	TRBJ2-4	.	TGCGCCAGCAGTGAGTCGGAGACAGAAAGCATTCAGTACTTC	CASSESETESIQYF
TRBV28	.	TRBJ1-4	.	TGTGCCAGCAGTTTTCCGACAGCAACTAATGAAAAACTGTTTTTT	CASSFPTATNEKLFF
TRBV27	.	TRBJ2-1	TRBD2	TGTGCCAGCAGTTTAGTCACGGGACTAGCGGGAGGAGGGCAGTTCTTC	CASSLVTGLAGGGQFF
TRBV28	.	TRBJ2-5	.	TGTGCCAGCGAGCGCTCCTCCGGGGAGACCCAGTACTTC	CASERSSGETQYF
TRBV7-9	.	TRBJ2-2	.	TGTGCCAGCAGCTTAGCCTCCGGCCGGGGACTGCTCGCCGGGGAGCTGTTTTTT	CASSLASGRGLLAGELFF
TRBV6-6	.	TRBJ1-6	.	TGTGCCAGCAGTTTCGAGAATAATTCACCCCTCCACTTT	CASSFENNSPLHF
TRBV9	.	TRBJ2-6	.	TGTGCCAGCAGCGTGGGGCCCGCTGGGGCCAACGTCCTGACTTTC	CASSVGPAGANVLTF
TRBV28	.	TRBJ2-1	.	TGTGCCAGCAGTTCCCTCGGGATCCCCCTCGGAGGCGAGCAGTTCTTC	CASSSLGIPLGGEQFF
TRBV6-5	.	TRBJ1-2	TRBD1	TGTGCCAGCACCCTAGGTACAGGGGGCGCTTCTGGCTACACCTTC	CASTLGTGGASGYTF
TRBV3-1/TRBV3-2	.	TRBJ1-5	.	TGTGCCAGCAGCCAAGATGGAGGGCCTGATCAGCCCCAGCATTTT	CASSQDGGPDQPQHF
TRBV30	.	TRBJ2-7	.	TGTGCCTGGACGAACTCTCGTCTACCCTTGTCGTACGAGCAGTACTTC	CAWTNSRLPLSYEQYF
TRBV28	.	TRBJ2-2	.	TGTGCCAGCATTTTCCATGCGAACACCGGGGAGCTGTTTTTT	CASIFHANTGELFF
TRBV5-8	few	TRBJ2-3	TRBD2	TGTGCCAGCAGCCTTAGCGGGAGGGTTGGAGATACGCAGTATTTT	CASSLSGRVGDTQYF
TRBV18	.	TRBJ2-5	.	TGTGCCAGCTCACCATCCAGGGGACAAGAGACCCAGTACTTC	CASSPSRGQETQYF
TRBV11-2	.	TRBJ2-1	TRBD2	TGTGCCAGCAGCCCCGGAGCGGGAGGGGGCAATGAGCAGTTCTTC	CASSPGAGGGNEQFF
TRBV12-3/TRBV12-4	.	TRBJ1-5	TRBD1	TGTGCCAGCCAGGGGGACAGGGGGCAGCCCCAGCATTTT	CASQGDRGQPQHF
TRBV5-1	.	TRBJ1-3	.	TGCGCCAGCAGCTTAGAGGGACACTCTGGAAACACCATATATTTT	CASSLEGHSGNTIYF
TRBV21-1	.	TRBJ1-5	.	TGTGCCAGCAGCAAAGGTGGGGACAGGATGTTGAAGCCCCAGCATTTT	CASSKGGDRMLKPQHF
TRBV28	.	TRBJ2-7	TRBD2	TGTGCCAGCAGTTTGAGCGGGAGCCGGGCCTACGAGCAGTACTTC	CASSLSGSRAYEQYF
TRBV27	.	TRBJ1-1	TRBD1	TGTGCCAGCAGGCCCACAGGGGGCCCCACTGAAGCTTTCTTT	CASRPTGGPTEAFF
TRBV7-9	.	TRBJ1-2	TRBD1	TGTGCCAGCAGCCGAACCGGGACAGGGGAGGAGAACTATGGCTACACCTTC	CASSRTGTGEENYGYTF
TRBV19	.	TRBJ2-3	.	TGTGCCAGTAGTAATAACCAGGGTTACACAGATACGCAGTATTTT	CASSNNQGYTDTQYF
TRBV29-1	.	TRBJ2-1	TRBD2	TGCAGCGCCCCGGGACTAGCGAACAATGAGCAGTTCTTC	CSAPGLANNEQFF
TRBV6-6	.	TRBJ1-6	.	TGTGCCAGCAGTTACTCCGAGGAATCACCCCTCCACTTT	CASSYSEESPLHF
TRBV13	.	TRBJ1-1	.	TGTGCCAGCAGCTTAGAGGGGTTGAGGACTGAAGCTTTCTTT	CASSLEGLRTEAFF
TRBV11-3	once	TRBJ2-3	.	TGTGCCAGCAGCTATCCAGGTCGGGATACGCAGTATTTT	CASSYPGRDTQYF
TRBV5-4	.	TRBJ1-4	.	TGTGCCAGCAGCTTAAACGCGGGGGCGGGTAATGAAAAACTGTTTTTT	CASSLNAGAGNEKLFF
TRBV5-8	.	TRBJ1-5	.	TGTGCCAGCAGTCAGGTACGGGAGATTTATGGACATCAGCCCCAGCATTTT	CASSQVREIYGHQPQHF